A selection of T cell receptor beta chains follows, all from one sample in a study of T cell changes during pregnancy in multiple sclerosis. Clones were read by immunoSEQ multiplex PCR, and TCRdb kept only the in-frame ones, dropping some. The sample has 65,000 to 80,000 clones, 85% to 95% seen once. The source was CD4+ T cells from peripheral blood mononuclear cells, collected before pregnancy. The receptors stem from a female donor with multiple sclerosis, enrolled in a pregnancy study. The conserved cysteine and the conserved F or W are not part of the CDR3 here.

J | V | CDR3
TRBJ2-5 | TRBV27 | ASSLGKRDIGETQY
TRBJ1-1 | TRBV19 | ASSIGQRRTEAF
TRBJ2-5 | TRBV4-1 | ASSQGGYKETQY
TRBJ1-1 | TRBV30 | AWSVIGGGGQNTEAF
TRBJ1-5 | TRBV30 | ACRTGGLDQPQH
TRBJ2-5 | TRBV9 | ASSVGLGGEETQY
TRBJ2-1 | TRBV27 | ASTGRGTSGRAKRNEQF
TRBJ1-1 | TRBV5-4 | ASSPWGVSNTEAF
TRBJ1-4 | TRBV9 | ASSVGASGAEKLF
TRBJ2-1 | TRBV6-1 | ASKGLAGGWF
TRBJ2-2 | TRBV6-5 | ASSYGSGGGPGELF
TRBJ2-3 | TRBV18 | ASSAGQGAADTQY
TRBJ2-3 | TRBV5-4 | ASSLDVAGVGGHTDTQY
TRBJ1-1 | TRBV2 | ASSEGLVQVAF
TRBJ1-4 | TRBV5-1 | ASSPTGSTNEKLF
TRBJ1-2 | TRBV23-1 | ASTGAHVVNYGYT
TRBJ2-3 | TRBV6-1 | ASRRGTDTQY
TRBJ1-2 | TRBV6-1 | ASSARTPNYGYT
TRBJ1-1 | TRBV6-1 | ASSGSRVPNTEAF
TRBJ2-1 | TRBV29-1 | SVTPWRESNEQF
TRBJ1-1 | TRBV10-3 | AISGTTGADLMNTEAF
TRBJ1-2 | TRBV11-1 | ASSLLLGQGESGYT
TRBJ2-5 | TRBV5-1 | ASSLGLAVQETQY
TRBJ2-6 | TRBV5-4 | ASSPGGPGANVLT
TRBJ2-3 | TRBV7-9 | ASSALGTSSTQY
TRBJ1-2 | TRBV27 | ASSFQDNYGYT
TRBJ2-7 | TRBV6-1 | ASSALDRGPSYEQY
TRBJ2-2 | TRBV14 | ASSVKRNTGELF
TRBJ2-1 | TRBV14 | ASSQEGLGVYNEQF
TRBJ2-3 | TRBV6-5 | ASSQVGESKHTQY
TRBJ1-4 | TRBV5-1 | ASSLVGEEKLF
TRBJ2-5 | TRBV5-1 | ASSLAGGVSETQY
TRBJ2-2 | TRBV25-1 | ASKYREPGELF
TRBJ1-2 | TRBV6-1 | ASTPTGLNGYT
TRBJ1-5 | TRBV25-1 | ASSAGLQPQH
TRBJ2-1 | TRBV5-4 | ASSSRLALNNEQF
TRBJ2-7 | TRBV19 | ASSMGGGAREQY
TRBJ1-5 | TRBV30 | AWSNGNEQPQH
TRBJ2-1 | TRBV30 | AWAGTSGGNEQF
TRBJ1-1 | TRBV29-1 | SVDGGSEAF
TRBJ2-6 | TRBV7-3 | ASSLGGYGANVLT
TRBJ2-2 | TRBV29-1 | SVVRQGNTGELF
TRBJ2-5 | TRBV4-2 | ASSQESTYSQETQY
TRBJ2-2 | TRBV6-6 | ASNPTGATGELF
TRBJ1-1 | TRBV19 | ASSVGLPNTEAF
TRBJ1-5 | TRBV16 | ASSQSRGALSQPQH
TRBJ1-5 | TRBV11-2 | ASSLGLGSNQPQH
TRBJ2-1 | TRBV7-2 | ASSLLAGGRSNEQF